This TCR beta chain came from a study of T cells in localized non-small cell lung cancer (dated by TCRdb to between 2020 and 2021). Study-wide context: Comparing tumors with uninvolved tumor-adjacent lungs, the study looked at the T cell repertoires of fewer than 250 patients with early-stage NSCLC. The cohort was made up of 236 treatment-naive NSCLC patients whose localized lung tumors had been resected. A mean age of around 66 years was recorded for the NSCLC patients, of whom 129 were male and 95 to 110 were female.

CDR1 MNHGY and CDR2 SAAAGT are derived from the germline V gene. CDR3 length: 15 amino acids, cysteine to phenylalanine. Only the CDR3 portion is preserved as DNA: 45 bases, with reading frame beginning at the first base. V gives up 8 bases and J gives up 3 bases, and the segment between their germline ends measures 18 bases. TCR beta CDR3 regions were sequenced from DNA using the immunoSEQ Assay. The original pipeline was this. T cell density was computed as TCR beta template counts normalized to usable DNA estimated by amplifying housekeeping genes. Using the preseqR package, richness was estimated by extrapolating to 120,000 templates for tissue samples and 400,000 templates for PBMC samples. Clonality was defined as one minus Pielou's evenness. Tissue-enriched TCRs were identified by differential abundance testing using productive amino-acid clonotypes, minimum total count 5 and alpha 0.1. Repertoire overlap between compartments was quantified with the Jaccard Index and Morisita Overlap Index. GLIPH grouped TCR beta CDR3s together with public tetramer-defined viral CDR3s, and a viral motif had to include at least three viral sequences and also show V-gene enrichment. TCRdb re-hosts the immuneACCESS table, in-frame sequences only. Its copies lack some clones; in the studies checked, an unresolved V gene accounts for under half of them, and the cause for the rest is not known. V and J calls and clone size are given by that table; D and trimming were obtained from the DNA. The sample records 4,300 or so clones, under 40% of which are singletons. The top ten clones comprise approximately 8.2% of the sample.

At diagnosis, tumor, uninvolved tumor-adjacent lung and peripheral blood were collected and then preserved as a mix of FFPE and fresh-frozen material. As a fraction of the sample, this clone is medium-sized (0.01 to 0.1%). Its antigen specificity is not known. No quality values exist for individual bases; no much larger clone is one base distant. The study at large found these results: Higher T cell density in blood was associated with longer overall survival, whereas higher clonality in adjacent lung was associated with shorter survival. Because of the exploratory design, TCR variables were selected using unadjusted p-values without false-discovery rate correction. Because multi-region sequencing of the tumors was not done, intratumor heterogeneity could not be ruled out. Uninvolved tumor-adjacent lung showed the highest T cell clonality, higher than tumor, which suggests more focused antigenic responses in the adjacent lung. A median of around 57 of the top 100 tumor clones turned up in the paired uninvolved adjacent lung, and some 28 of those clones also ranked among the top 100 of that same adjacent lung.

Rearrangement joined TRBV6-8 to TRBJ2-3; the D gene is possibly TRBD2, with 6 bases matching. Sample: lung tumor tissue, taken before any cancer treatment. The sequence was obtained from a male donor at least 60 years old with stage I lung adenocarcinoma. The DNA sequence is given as TGTGCCAGCGGGGAGCTAGCGATCTCGACAGATACGCAGTATTTT. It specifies CASGELAISTDTQYF.